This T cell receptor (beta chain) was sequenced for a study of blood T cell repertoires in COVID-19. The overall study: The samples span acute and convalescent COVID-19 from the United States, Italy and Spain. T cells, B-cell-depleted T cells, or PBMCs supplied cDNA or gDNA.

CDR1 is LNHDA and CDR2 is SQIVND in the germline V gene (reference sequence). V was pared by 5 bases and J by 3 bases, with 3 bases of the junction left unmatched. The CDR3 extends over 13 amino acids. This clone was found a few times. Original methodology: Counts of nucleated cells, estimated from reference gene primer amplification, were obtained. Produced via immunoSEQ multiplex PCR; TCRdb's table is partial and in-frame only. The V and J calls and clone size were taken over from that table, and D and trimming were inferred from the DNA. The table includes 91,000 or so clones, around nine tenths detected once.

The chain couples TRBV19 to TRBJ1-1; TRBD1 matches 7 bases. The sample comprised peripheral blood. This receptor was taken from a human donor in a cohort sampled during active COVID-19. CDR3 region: CASSPQGYTEAFF. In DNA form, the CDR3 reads TGTGCCAGTAGTCCACAGGGGTACACTGAAGCTTTCTTT.